A single sample gave rise to the 26 T cell receptor beta chains below, sequenced in a study of blood T cells in healthy people across ages. PCR was performed a second time for roughly 7 to 12 cycles using a sample-barcoded 5' primer and a J-beta primer mix. MiXCR, applied by TCRdb to the 5' RACE reads, yields one record per CDR3 protein. The sample holds 700,000 or so distinct CDR3 sequences, around two fifths seen once. Specimen: blood. These receptors originate from a man of 80 years or more in good health.

The rearrangement joins TRBV9 to TRBJ2-5; TRBD2 agrees at 9 bases. The CDR3 totals 14 residues. Germline V gene sequence: CDR1 SGDLS, CDR2 YYNGEE. J lost 11 bases, V lost 2 bases, and 10 bases had no gene match. CDR3 loop: CASSVGGRDRTQYF. The CDR3, as DNA: TGTGCCAGCAGCGTTGGCGGGAGGGACAGAACTCAGTACTTC.

The chain uses TRBV15 and TRBJ2-3; D is perhaps TRBD1 (5 bases). Trimming took off 7 bases at V and 7 bases at J, with 18 bases between the two ends. The germline V gene encodes CDR1 LNHNV and CDR2 YYDKDF (reference sequence). The CDR3 sequence is 14 residues long. CDR3 in DNA: TGTGCCACCAACAGTAGAACAGGATTTTATACGCAGTATTTT. Protein product: CATNSRTGFYTQYF.

This rearrangement joins TRBV4-3 to TRBJ2-2; D may match TRBD1 or TRBD2 (7 bases each). The CDR3 covers 16 residues. V was shortened by 3 bases and J by 3 bases, with 14 bases between the two germline ends. CDR1 LGHNA and CDR2 YSLEER come from the germline V gene. The CDR3, as DNA: TGCGCCAGCAGCCATGGGAGGGGGCAGGACACCGGGGAGCTGTTTTTT. The encoded protein is CASSHGRGQDTGELFF.

The chain links TRBV15 to TRBJ2-3, with D possibly being TRBD1 (5 bases). The V gene lost 3 bases and the J gene lost 3 bases, with 7 bases spanning the gap. The CDR3 is 13 amino acids. Per germline, CDR1 LNHNV and CDR2 YYDKDF (reference sequence). CDR3 nucleotides: TGTGCCACCAGCAGTCAGGGTACAGATACGCAGTATTTT. It codes for CATSSQGTDTQYF.

The V call is TRBV4-2, the J call TRBJ1-6; 7 bases match TRBD1. This CDR3 has 16 residues. Germline V lookup: CDR1 LGHNA, CDR2 YNFKEQ. With 0 bases clipped from V and 7 bases from J, the junction kept 6 bases outside the gene matches. CDR3 DNA sequence: TGTGCCAGCAGCCAAGATAGGGGGCAGGTGAATTCACCCCTCCACTTT. It encodes CASSQDRGQVNSPLHF.

The chain uses TRBV7-2 and TRBJ1-5; the D is unclear. V was shortened by 1 base and J by 12 bases, with 13 bases between the two germline ends. The germline V gene encodes CDR1 SGHTA and CDR2 FQGNSA. The CDR3 has 13 residues. CDR3 region: CASSLGYSQNQHF. The CDR3 nucleotides read TGTGCCAGCAGCTTAGGGTATAGTCAGAACCAGCATTTT.

The V and J genes are TRBV6-2 or TRBV6-3 and TRBJ2-4, with 9 bases lining up with TRBD1. The J call may be mistaken, given a closer DNA end match to TRBJ2-5. The CDR3 extends over 14 amino acids. Germline V gives CDR1 MNHEY, CDR2 SVGEGT. This CDR3 is CASSHGQGLVTQYF. CDR3 sequence (DNA): TGTGCCAGCAGTCACGGACAGGGGTTGGTGACCCAGTACTTC.

CDR3: CASSYNPGQGANEQFF. The CDR3 DNA is TGTGCCAGCAGTTACAATCCGGGACAGGGGGCCAATGAGCAGTTCTTC. The chain joins TRBV6-2 or TRBV6-3 to TRBJ2-1; 12 bases align to TRBD1. V dropped 2 bases and J dropped 6; count of bases not matched to a gene: 5. Germline lookup yields CDR1 MNHEY and CDR2 SVGEGT. The CDR3 length is 16 residues.

The chain couples TRBV28 to TRBJ2-3; 7 nucleotides agree with TRBD1. Losses at the gene ends were 7 bases for V and 6 bases for J; bases not matched to a gene: 16. There are 16 residues in the CDR3. Germline V lookup: CDR1 MDHEN, CDR2 SYDVKM. The CDR3 region has the DNA TGTGCCAGCAACACCGCAGGGGGTGGGGGCAGGGATACGCAGTATTTT. Protein sequence: CASNTAGGGGRDTQYF.

The rearrangement links TRBV20-1 to TRBJ2-5; 12 bases are shared with TRBD2. From germline, CDR1 is DFQATT and CDR2 SNEGSKA (reference sequence). The CDR3 loop spans 15 amino acids. V shed 2 bases and J 3 bases; nucleotides not matched to a gene: 4. The CDR3: CSARRLAGGKETQYF. The CDR3 bases are TGCAGTGCTAGAAGGCTAGCGGGGGGGAAAGAGACCCAGTACTTC.

Many counts were recorded for this clonotype. This chain uses TRBV10-2 with TRBJ2-3; no clear D. The ends were cut back, 3 bases at V and 1 base at J, with 5 bases in the middle. This CDR3 contains 13 residues. CDR1 and CDR2 from the germline V gene are WSHSY and SAAADI. The CDR3 is CASSDTGTDTQYF. The CDR3 DNA reads as TGCGCCAGCAGTGATACAGGCACAGATACGCAGTATTTT.

This clonotype was seen more than once but under ten times. The chain links TRBV21-1 to TRBJ1-2. TRBV21-1 is labeled a pseudogene. There are 14 residues in the CDR3. In DNA form, the CDR3 reads TGTGCCAGCAGCAAAGATCGAGACGACTATGGCTACACCTTC. Amino acid sequence: CASSKDRDDYGYTF.

V and J are TRBV28 and TRBJ1-2, with D tentatively TRBD1 (6 bases). In germline, CDR1 is MDHEN, CDR2 SYDVKM. The CDR3 consists of 14 residues. The V and J ends lost 5 bases and 7 bases respectively, with 17 bases between them. CDR3 nucleotides: TGTGCCAGCAGTCCGGGACACGGAGGGGCTGGCTACACCTTC. This gives the protein CASSPGHGGAGYTF.

This clonotype came up a few times. The gene calls are TRBV20-1 and TRBJ1-1; no clear D. V lost 6 bases, J lost 1 base, and 9 bases lay in between. The length of the CDR3 is 12 residues. CDR1 is DFQATT, CDR2 SNEGSKA, per germline (reference sequence). Here the CDR3 DNA reads TGCAGTGCAAAAACGGGGAACACTGAAGCTTTCTTT. Amino acids: CSAKTGNTEAFF.

This chain joins TRBV20-1 and TRBJ2-5; TRBD2 might be the D (6 bases). The V gene lost 5 bases and the J gene lost 1 base, with 11 bases spanning the gap. Looked up from germline, CDR1 is DFQATT and CDR2 is SNEGSKA (reference sequence). This CDR3 contains 13 residues. The CDR3 spells CSAPRRGQETQYF. In nucleotides, the CDR3 is TGCAGTGCTCCTAGGCGGGGCCAAGAGACCCAGTACTTC.

The chain recombines TRBV5-1 with TRBJ2-2; 11 positions match TRBD1. The junction had 9 bases not matched to a gene; V was cut back by 1 base and J by 4 bases. In germline, CDR1 is SGHRS, CDR2 YFSETQ. CDR3 length equals 18 residues. CDR3 in amino acids: CASSLPRDRGSVTGELFF. DNA of the CDR3: TGCGCCAGCAGCTTGCCCCGGGACAGGGGGTCGGTCACCGGGGAGCTGTTTTTT.

The chain combines TRBV6-2 or TRBV6-3 with TRBJ2-5; TRBD2 aligns across 9 bases. Germline CDR1 MNHEY, CDR2 SVGEGT. V lost 6 bases, J lost 5 bases, and 10 bases stayed unmatched. This CDR3 has 15 amino acids. CDR3 sequence: CASSLDGLARETQYF. In DNA form, the CDR3 reads TGTGCCAGCAGCCTCGACGGACTAGCGCGTGAGACCCAGTACTTC.

Only a few counts were recorded for this clonotype. The V call is TRBV5-1, the J call TRBJ2-3; tentatively, D is TRBD2 (5 bases). Germline V CDR1 and CDR2: SGHRS, YFSETQ. The V and J ends lost 4 bases and 3 bases respectively, with 18 bases between them. The CDR3 runs 16 residues. As DNA, the CDR3 is TGCGCCAGCAGCCCGACTACCCTCGGTGGTACAGATACGCAGTATTTT. Translation: CASSPTTLGGTDTQYF.

The rearrangement uses TRBV5-6 and TRBJ2-5; possible D gene TRBD1, 5 bases. The CDR3 extends over 15 amino acids. Germline CDR1 SGHDT, CDR2 YYEEEE. V was clipped by 3 bases and J by 2 bases, with 14 bases between them. CDR3 nucleotide sequence: TGTGCCAGCAGCTCGAACCAGGGTAGTCAAGAGACCCAGTACTTC. Translation: CASSSNQGSQETQYF.

In this sample, this clonotype turned up once. The genes are TRBV20-1 and TRBJ1-2, with TRBD1 matching over 7 bases. V lost 5 bases and J lost 4; bases outside the gene matches: 10. Germline V gene sequence: CDR1 DFQATT, CDR2 SNEGSKA (reference sequence). The CDR3 consists of 14 residues. CDR3 sequence reads: CSAAPGTVSYGYTF. DNA for the CDR3: TGCAGTGCTGCGCCCGGGACAGTGAGCTATGGCTACACCTTC.

This chain uses TRBV7-9 with TRBJ1-5, with TRBD1 matching over 7 bases. With 5 bases clipped from V and 4 bases from J, the junction kept 8 bases outside the gene matches. Germline-derived CDR1 and CDR2 are SEHNR and FQNEAQ (reference sequence). There are 15 residues in the CDR3. The CDR3 DNA sequence: TGTGCCAGCAGCCCTCCCGGGACAGCTAATCAGCCCCAGCATTTT. Amino acid sequence: CASSPPGTANQPQHF.

The V gene is TRBV2, the J gene TRBJ2-4; 7 bases are shared with TRBD1. The CDR3 totals 12 residues. Germline V gene sequence: CDR1 SNHLY, CDR2 FYNNEI. With 5 bases clipped from V and 13 bases from J, the junction kept 8 bases outside the gene matches. The CDR3 region has the DNA TGTGCCAGCAGTATTACAGGGGCCAAGCAGTACTTC. It yields the protein CASSITGAKQYF. The complete variable domain, with remaining parts taken from reference TRBV2 and TRBJ2-4, reads EPEVTQTPSHQVTQMGQEVILRCVPISNHLYFYWYRQILGQKVEFLVSFYNNEISEKSEIFDDQFSVERPDGSNFTLKIRSTKLEDSAMYFCASSITGAKQYFGAGTRLSVL.

This clonotype turned up a few times. The J gene is TRBJ1-6, the V gene TRBV29-1; 7 nucleotides match TRBD1. The V and J ends lost 0 bases and 10 bases, in that order; junction bases with no gene match: 3. The CDR3 has 13 amino acids. Germline values: CDR1 SQVTM, CDR2 ANQGSEA. CDR3 sequence: CSVEDRGGSPLHF. The CDR3 nucleotides are TGCAGCGTTGAAGACCGAGGGGGCTCACCCCTCCACTTT.

This clonotype has a single count. The rearrangement joins TRBV18 to TRBJ2-1, with 8 nucleotides matching TRBD2. V lost 0 bases and J lost 9; bases outside the gene matches: 7. Germline assignment: CDR1 KGHSH and CDR2 LQKENI. The length of the CDR3 is 15 residues. The CDR3 nucleotides read TGTGCCAGCTCACCACCGCTCGGGACTAGGAGTGAGCAGTTCTTC. Its translation is CASSPPLGTRSEQFF.

The chain has TRBV7-9 and TRBJ2-7; 8 bases match TRBD2. With V trimmed by 1 base and J by 7 bases, 6 bases remained unmatched. The CDR3 is 14 residues long. Germline CDR1 SEHNR, CDR2 FQNEAQ (reference sequence). Written as DNA, the CDR3 is TGTGCCAGCAGCTTAGGAGCGGGAGACAATGAGCAGTACTTC. Encoded protein: CASSLGAGDNEQYF.

The chain employs TRBV28 and TRBJ2-5; possibly TRBD1 for D (6 bases). The J call is in doubt because the DNA end fits TRBJ2-7 better. From germline, CDR1 is MDHEN and CDR2 SYDVKM. The CDR3 consists of 14 residues. The CDR3 here is CASSSPGETYEQYF. DNA for the CDR3: TGTGCCAGCAGTTCACCAGGGGAAACCTACGAGCAGTACTTC.